This T cell receptor beta chain was obtained from a study of identical twins. Study findings and constraints: Insertions were fewer in abundant cord blood beta clonotypes, whereas memory repertoires showed none of this pattern. Recombination models fit unrelated individuals' TCR alpha sharing but underestimated twins'.

As concerns this clonotype: Its target is not known.

MiXCR, run by TCRdb on the 5' RACE reads, gives a single entry per CDR3 protein. In the table there are around 290,000 distinct CDR3 sequences, 8.5% to 9.5% of which are singletons. These data also featured in a second study, about yellow fever vaccine responses in identical twins.

This receptor was obtained from a woman between 18 and 30 years old in good health. The specimen was CD8+ T cells sorted from blood.

CDR3 in amino acids: CASSKGTVRNEKLFF. CDR3 DNA: TGTGCCAGCAGTAAAGGGACAGTTAGGAATGAAAAACTGTTTTTT. The chain is built from TRBV6-1 and TRBJ1-4; 7 bases line up with TRBD1. CDR1 is MNHNS and CDR2 is SASEGT in the germline V gene. V dropped 5 bases and J dropped 5; count of bases not matched to a gene: 8. CDR3 length: 15 amino acids.